These T cell receptor beta chains were read from a single sample in a study of human T cells and chemical hapten exposure. In TCRdb, the RACE reads were re-called with MiXCR into one record per CDR3 protein. Of approximately 340,000 distinct CDR3 sequences listed, under 8% are singletons. Specimen: whole blood, collected in connection with sensitization to the hapten diphenylcyclopropenone (DPC). The receptors were sampled from a woman under 30 with alopecia areata. Some clones in this sample may be carry-over from other donors' samples. Each CDR3 is given with its conserved first and last residue. D genes are given only for firm matches. Some rows mark clone size as missing; the rest say once, few, many or name a class of expanded clone.

TRBV6-6,few,-,TRBJ1-5,TGTGCCAGCAGTTACGGTCGGGGGAATCAGCCCCAGCATTTT,CASSYGRGNQPQHF
TRBV20-1,many,-,TRBJ2-5,TGCAGTGCTAAGGGAGTGAAAGAGACCCAGTACTTC,CSAKGVKETQYF
TRBV20-1,many,-,TRBJ2-5,TGCAGTGCTAGCCCCACGGCACTGCCGCAAGAGACCCAGTACTTC,CSASPTALPQETQYF
TRBV29-1,many,-,TRBJ2-2,TGCAGCGTTGATTCTGGGATCTACGGGGAGCTGTTTTTT,CSVDSGIYGELFF
TRBV9,-,-,TRBJ1-1,TGTGCCAGCAGCTCTCGAGATACGGCAGGGAAAGGGGATACTGAAGCTTTCTTT,CASSSRDTAGKGDTEAFF
TRBV6-1,-,TRBD2,TRBJ2-1,TGTGCCAGCAGTAAAACTATAGGGTCTAGCGGAAGGAATGAGCAGTTCTTC,CASSKTIGSSGRNEQFF
TRBV3-1,many,-,TRBJ2-5,TGTGCCAGCAGTCCGACAGGAGAGACCCAGTACTTC,CASSPTGETQYF
TRBV3-1,-,-,TRBJ1-5,TGTGCCAGCAATAACGGAGGGGAGGTTCAGCCCCAGCATTTT,CASNNGGEVQPQHF
TRBV6-5,-,-,TRBJ2-7,TGTGCCAGCGGCCCGAGAGTGGGCGGCGCCTACGAGCAGTACTTC,CASGPRVGGAYEQYF
TRBV2,few,TRBD1,TRBJ1-1,TGTGCCAGCAGAGACAGGGGGCCTGAAGCTTTCTTT,CASRDRGPEAFF
TRBV5-5,few,-,TRBJ1-5,TGTGCCAGCAGCTTTAGTCCCAGGGGAGTCTTAAACGATCAGCCCCAGCATTTT,CASSFSPRGVLNDQPQHF
TRBV27,few,TRBD1,TRBJ2-3,TGTGCCAGCAGTTTTGGGTTCCGGGACAGGGCGCGAGATACGCAGTATTTT,CASSFGFRDRARDTQYF
TRBV3-1,many,-,TRBJ2-1,TGTGCCAGCAGCCAAGATACCCGGCAGGACGCCGAGCAGTTCTTC,CASSQDTRQDAEQFF
TRBV28,-,TRBD1,TRBJ1-5,TGTGCCAGCAAATCGACGGGACAGCAGAGGGGACCCCAGCATTTT,CASKSTGQQRGPQHF
TRBV4-3,many,TRBD1,TRBJ2-7,TGCGCCAGCAGCCAAGACACGACAGGGGTAACCTACGAGCAGTACTTC,CASSQDTTGVTYEQYF
TRBV7-2,few,-,TRBJ1-6,TGTGCCAGCAGCTTAGCGTACCGGGATACCAATTCGGGCCTCCACTTT,CASSLAYRDTNSGLHF
TRBV6-6,many,-,TRBJ2-3,TGTGCCAGCAGTTACGTCAGGGCCCCTAGCACAGATACGCAGTATTTT,CASSYVRAPSTDTQYF
TRBV28,many,TRBD1,TRBJ1-1,TGTGCCATCCAGGGGGACAGGAACACTGAAGCTTTCTTT,CAIQGDRNTEAFF
TRBV5-1,few,TRBD2,TRBJ2-5,TGCGCCAGCAGCCTATCCGGGACTAGCGATCCCTGGGTAGAGACCCAGTACTTC,CASSLSGTSDPWVETQYF
TRBV6-2/TRBV6-3,-,TRBD1,TRBJ1-3,TGTGCCAGCAGTGCGGACAGGGGAAACACCATATATTTT,CASSADRGNTIYF
TRBV7-2,few,TRBD2,TRBJ2-1,TGTGCCAGCAGGGAATTAGCGGGGGACATGAATGAGCAGTTCTTC,CASRELAGDMNEQFF
TRBV11-2,-,-,TRBJ1-1,TGTGCCAGCAGCTTTACAGACACTGAAGCTTTCTTT,CASSFTDTEAFF
TRBV6-5,few,-,TRBJ2-7,TGTGCCAGCAGTTACTCGAGGGCCGGGGTCGGGTCCTACGAGCAGTACTTC,CASSYSRAGVGSYEQYF
TRBV5-4,-,-,TRBJ2-2,TGTGCCAGCACCCCCAACCAGGGGGGACCCGGGGAGCTGTTTTTT,CASTPNQGGPGELFF
TRBV12-3/TRBV12-4,few,-,TRBJ1-1,TGTGCCAGCAGTTACGGGGGCACTGAAGCTTCCTTT,CASSYGGTEASF
TRBV27,few,-,TRBJ1-1,TGTGCCAGCAGTTTACGGGTCCAGAACACTGAAGCTTTCTTT,CASSLRVQNTEAFF
TRBV12-3/TRBV12-4,many,TRBD1,TRBJ2-6,TGTGCCAGCAGTTTTCAGGGGGCGAGGAGAGGGGCCAACGTCCTGACTTTC,CASSFQGARRGANVLTF
TRBV12-3/TRBV12-4,few,-,TRBJ2-4,TGTGCCAGCAGATACAGGGTCGACATTCAGTACTTC,CASRYRVDIQYF
TRBV7-2,few,-,TRBJ1-6,TGTGCCAGCAGCTTAGCCCGGGACCCCTATAATTCACCCCTCCACTTT,CASSLARDPYNSPLHF
TRBV4-2,-,-,TRBJ1-6,TGTGCCAGCAGCCAAGGGGGTTTCAATTCACCCCTCCACTTT,CASSQGGFNSPLHF
TRBV29-1,many,-,TRBJ2-3,TGCAGCGCCAGGACCTGGGAAGATACGCAGTATTTT,CSARTWEDTQYF
TRBV6-2/TRBV6-3,many,-,TRBJ2-7,TGTGCCAGCAGTGGAGGACCACTTCTAGGTCTACCCTCCGAGCAGTACTTC,CASSGGPLLGLPSEQYF